These T cell receptor beta chains were read from a single sample in a study of blood T cell repertoires in COVID-19. Produced via immunoSEQ multiplex PCR; TCRdb's table is partial and in-frame only. The sample shows about 220,000 clones, about 87% of them seen only once. The sample consisted of PBMCs or T cells enriched from blood (not recorded which). The receptors stem from a woman aged 25 to 39 who had recovered from COVID-19. The CDR3 runs from the conserved cysteine through the conserved F or W. The order of the fields is J gene, D gene, V gene, clone size, CDR3 DNA, CDR3 protein. D genes are given only for firm matches. Clone size is not always given. Where it is, it says once, few, many or a class for expanded clones.

J gene: TRBJ1-1
D gene: -
V gene: TRBV7-2
clone size: -
CDR3 DNA: TGTGCCAGCAGCTTATTCGCAGGGGAACTGAACACTGAAGCTTTCTTT
CDR3 protein: CASSLFAGELNTEAFF

J gene: TRBJ1-5
D gene: TRBD1
V gene: TRBV19
clone size: -
CDR3 DNA: TGTGCCAGTAGTGCCCGACAGGGCCAGCCCCAGCATTTT
CDR3 protein: CASSARQGQPQHF

J gene: TRBJ2-7
D gene: -
V gene: TRBV6-5
clone size: -
CDR3 DNA: TGTGCCAGCAGTTATGGGACGGACTATCCCTACGAGCAGTACTTC
CDR3 protein: CASSYGTDYPYEQYF

J gene: TRBJ2-2
D gene: TRBD1
V gene: TRBV4-2
clone size: -
CDR3 DNA: TGTGCCAGCGAGGGACAGGTGAACACCGGGGAGCTGTTTTTT
CDR3 protein: CASEGQVNTGELFF

J gene: TRBJ1-5
D gene: TRBD1
V gene: TRBV19
clone size: -
CDR3 DNA: TGTGCCAGTAGTATTGGGGGTCAGGGGGGTCGGGCCCAGCATTTT
CDR3 protein: CASSIGGQGGRAQHF

J gene: TRBJ1-1
D gene: -
V gene: TRBV29-1
clone size: -
CDR3 DNA: TGCAGCGTCAACAGGGTAGTGAACACTGAAGCTTTCTTT
CDR3 protein: CSVNRVVNTEAFF

J gene: TRBJ1-2
D gene: -
V gene: TRBV19
clone size: -
CDR3 DNA: TGTGCCAGTAGTAGGTCAGGGGAATTTGGTGGCTACACCTTC
CDR3 protein: CASSRSGEFGGYTF

J gene: TRBJ1-2
D gene: -
V gene: TRBV10-3
clone size: -
CDR3 DNA: TGTGCCATCAGTGGACAAGTAAACTATGGCTACACCTTC
CDR3 protein: CAISGQVNYGYTF

J gene: TRBJ2-7
D gene: TRBD2
V gene: TRBV9
clone size: -
CDR3 DNA: TGTGCCAGCAGCGTAGTCCCTAGCGGGGGCACCACCTACTACGAGCAGTACTTC
CDR3 protein: CASSVVPSGGTTYYEQYF

J gene: TRBJ2-7
D gene: -
V gene: TRBV12-3/TRBV12-4
clone size: -
CDR3 DNA: TGTGCCAGCAGGCGGCGGATAGACTACGAGCAGTACTTC
CDR3 protein: CASRRRIDYEQYF

J gene: TRBJ2-7
D gene: -
V gene: TRBV3-1/TRBV3-2
clone size: -
CDR3 DNA: TGTGCCAGCAGCCAAGAAGGACAGGGACTACCTTCCTACGAGCAGTACTTC
CDR3 protein: CASSQEGQGLPSYEQYF

J gene: TRBJ1-1
D gene: TRBD1
V gene: TRBV9
clone size: -
CDR3 DNA: TGTGCCAGCAGCGTAGCGTACAGGGGTAGTGAAGCTTTCTTT
CDR3 protein: CASSVAYRGSEAFF

J gene: TRBJ1-2
D gene: TRBD1
V gene: TRBV25-1
clone size: -
CDR3 DNA: TGTGCCAGCAGTGAACCGGGACAGGGAGGCTATGGCTACACCTTC
CDR3 protein: CASSEPGQGGYGYTF

J gene: TRBJ2-5
D gene: -
V gene: TRBV5-1
clone size: -
CDR3 DNA: TGCGCCAGCAGCTTGGACAGAGGAGGACAAGAGACCCAGTACTTC
CDR3 protein: CASSLDRGGQETQYF

J gene: TRBJ1-2
D gene: TRBD1
V gene: TRBV5-5
clone size: -
CDR3 DNA: TGTGCCAGCAGCTTGGGACAGGGGAGCTATGGCTACACCTTC
CDR3 protein: CASSLGQGSYGYTF

J gene: TRBJ1-3
D gene: -
V gene: TRBV7-3
clone size: once
CDR3 DNA: TGTGCCAGCAGCTTAAATCCAGGGTCCGGAAACACCATATATTTT
CDR3 protein: CASSLNPGSGNTIYF

J gene: TRBJ2-1
D gene: -
V gene: TRBV2
clone size: -
CDR3 DNA: TGTGCCAGCAGTAAGGACAGCAATTTCTACAATGAGCAGTTCTTC
CDR3 protein: CASSKDSNFYNEQFF

J gene: TRBJ2-2
D gene: TRBD1
V gene: TRBV7-9
clone size: -
CDR3 DNA: TGTGCCAGCAGCACCGGAAACCTGGGACAGCTGAACACCGGGGAGCTGTTTTTT
CDR3 protein: CASSTGNLGQLNTGELFF

J gene: TRBJ1-6
D gene: -
V gene: TRBV2
clone size: -
CDR3 DNA: TGTGCCAGCAGTGCCAGTTCCTATAATTCACCCCTCCACTTT
CDR3 protein: CASSASSYNSPLHF

J gene: TRBJ1-5
D gene: -
V gene: TRBV28
clone size: -
CDR3 DNA: TGTGCTATCCATTCTCAGACTGATAGCAATCAGCCCCAGCATTTT
CDR3 protein: CAIHSQTDSNQPQHF

J gene: TRBJ2-7
D gene: -
V gene: TRBV10-1
clone size: few
CDR3 DNA: TGCGCCAGCAGAGTACAGGGTTATTCCTACGAGCAGTACTTC
CDR3 protein: CASRVQGYSYEQYF

J gene: TRBJ1-6
D gene: TRBD1
V gene: TRBV10-3
clone size: -
CDR3 DNA: TGTGCCATCAGTGGACAGGGGGCAAGGACACCCCTCCACTTT
CDR3 protein: CAISGQGARTPLHF

J gene: TRBJ1-3
D gene: -
V gene: TRBV7-9
clone size: -
CDR3 DNA: TGTGCCAGCAGCCAGACATTTTCCTCTGGAAACACCATATATTTT
CDR3 protein: CASSQTFSSGNTIYF

J gene: TRBJ1-6
D gene: TRBD1
V gene: TRBV12-5
clone size: -
CDR3 DNA: TGTGCTAGTGGTTTGGCTACAGGGGTTAGTAATTCACCCCTCCACTTT
CDR3 protein: CASGLATGVSNSPLHF

J gene: TRBJ2-1
D gene: -
V gene: TRBV15
clone size: -
CDR3 DNA: TGTGCCACCAGCTCGCCGGTTAGACTAGGGGATAATGAGCAGTTCTTC
CDR3 protein: CATSSPVRLGDNEQFF

J gene: TRBJ1-2
D gene: -
V gene: TRBV4-2
clone size: -
CDR3 DNA: TGTGCCAGCAGCCCGCCGAGAGCTTATGGCTACACCTTC
CDR3 protein: CASSPPRAYGYTF

J gene: TRBJ1-2
D gene: TRBD1
V gene: TRBV7-2
clone size: -
CDR3 DNA: TGTGCCAGCAGCAAGACAGGGGAAGGCTACACCTTC
CDR3 protein: CASSKTGEGYTF

J gene: TRBJ2-1
D gene: TRBD2
V gene: TRBV7-3
clone size: -
CDR3 DNA: TGTGCCAGCAGCTTAAGTAGCGGGAGGGAGCAGTTCTTC
CDR3 protein: CASSLSSGREQFF

J gene: TRBJ1-2
D gene: -
V gene: TRBV4-2
clone size: -
CDR3 DNA: TGTGCCAGCAGCCCACCCCAGGGGAGGGACTATGGCTACACCTTC
CDR3 protein: CASSPPQGRDYGYTF

J gene: TRBJ1-1
D gene: -
V gene: TRBV18
clone size: -
CDR3 DNA: TGTGCCAGCTCACCCCTGGGGCAGATGAACACTGAAGCTTTCTTT
CDR3 protein: CASSPLGQMNTEAFF

J gene: TRBJ2-7
D gene: TRBD1
V gene: TRBV3-1/TRBV3-2
clone size: once
CDR3 DNA: TGTGCCAGCAGCCCCCGGGACAGGGTAGGGGAGCAGTACTTC
CDR3 protein: CASSPRDRVGEQYF

J gene: TRBJ2-2
D gene: TRBD1
V gene: TRBV7-9
clone size: -
CDR3 DNA: TGTGCCAGCAGCCCCCGGACAGGGGGTGAGAACACCGGGGAGCTGTTTTTT
CDR3 protein: CASSPRTGGENTGELFF

J gene: TRBJ2-2
D gene: TRBD2
V gene: TRBV14
clone size: -
CDR3 DNA: TGTGCCAGCAGCCAAGTAGCGGGGGAGACCGGGGAGCTGTTTTTT
CDR3 protein: CASSQVAGETGELFF

J gene: TRBJ2-7
D gene: -
V gene: TRBV12-3/TRBV12-4
clone size: -
CDR3 DNA: TGTGCCAGCAGTTTCGGTATGAACTACGAGCAGTACTTC
CDR3 protein: CASSFGMNYEQYF

J gene: TRBJ2-1
D gene: -
V gene: TRBV6-1
clone size: -
CDR3 DNA: TGTGCCAGCAGTGAGCAGGGCAATGCCTACAATGAGCAGTTCTTC
CDR3 protein: CASSEQGNAYNEQFF

J gene: TRBJ2-1
D gene: -
V gene: TRBV6-5
clone size: -
CDR3 DNA: TGTGCCAGCTCCGCCGTAGATGAGCAGTTCTTC
CDR3 protein: CASSAVDEQFF

J gene: TRBJ2-7
D gene: TRBD1
V gene: TRBV19
clone size: -
CDR3 DNA: TGTGCAACAGCCGGGACAGGGGTGCGAGAGCAGTACTTC
CDR3 protein: CATAGTGVREQYF

J gene: TRBJ2-3
D gene: -
V gene: TRBV7-2
clone size: -
CDR3 DNA: TGTGCCAGCAGCAGAATTAGGGGTGATACGCAGTATTTT
CDR3 protein: CASSRIRGDTQYF

J gene: TRBJ1-5
D gene: -
V gene: TRBV12-3/TRBV12-4
clone size: -
CDR3 DNA: TGTGCCAGCTCCTTTAGCAATCAGCCCCAGCATTTT
CDR3 protein: CASSFSNQPQHF

J gene: TRBJ2-5
D gene: TRBD2
V gene: TRBV7-2
clone size: -
CDR3 DNA: TGTGCCAGCAGCTTAATTAGCGGGGGGGCCATTGAGACCCAGTACTTC
CDR3 protein: CASSLISGGAIETQYF

J gene: TRBJ2-3
D gene: TRBD2
V gene: TRBV7-9
clone size: -
CDR3 DNA: TGTGCCAGCAGCTCCGAACTAGCGGCGCAGTATTTT
CDR3 protein: CASSSELAAQYF

J gene: TRBJ2-1
D gene: -
V gene: TRBV7-2
clone size: once
CDR3 DNA: TGTGCCAGCAGCTTAGCTGGCACAGGGCCCGTCTACAATGAGCAGTTCTTC
CDR3 protein: CASSLAGTGPVYNEQFF

J gene: TRBJ1-2
D gene: TRBD1
V gene: TRBV7-2
clone size: -
CDR3 DNA: TGTGCCAGCAGCCTCACCCGGGACAGGGTCATCGATGGCTACACCTTC
CDR3 protein: CASSLTRDRVIDGYTF

J gene: TRBJ2-2
D gene: -
V gene: TRBV7-3
clone size: few
CDR3 DNA: TGTGCCAGCAGCTTAAAGTCCGGGTTCGCGTTAGCCGGGGAGCTGTTTTTT
CDR3 protein: CASSLKSGFALAGELFF

J gene: TRBJ1-2
D gene: TRBD1
V gene: TRBV18
clone size: -
CDR3 DNA: TGTGCCAGCTCACCCACACCCGGACAGGAGGGCTATGGCTACACCTTC
CDR3 protein: CASSPTPGQEGYGYTF

J gene: TRBJ2-1
D gene: TRBD1
V gene: TRBV11-2
clone size: -
CDR3 DNA: TGTGCCAGCAGCAGGGACAGGGGTTCCCACAATGAGCAGTTCTTC
CDR3 protein: CASSRDRGSHNEQFF

J gene: TRBJ1-2
D gene: -
V gene: TRBV6-5
clone size: -
CDR3 DNA: TGTGCCAGCAGAACAGACGGCTATGGCTACACCTTC
CDR3 protein: CASRTDGYGYTF

J gene: TRBJ2-1
D gene: -
V gene: TRBV4-2
clone size: -
CDR3 DNA: TGTGCCAGCAGCCAGCGGGACTTGATTTACAATGAGCAGTTCTTC
CDR3 protein: CASSQRDLIYNEQFF

J gene: TRBJ1-1
D gene: -
V gene: TRBV4-3
clone size: -
CDR3 DNA: TGCGCCAGCAGGCGGTGGAGCGGAGGGTCTGAAGCTTTCTTT
CDR3 protein: CASRRWSGGSEAFF

J gene: TRBJ1-4
D gene: -
V gene: TRBV15
clone size: once
CDR3 DNA: TGTGCCATCAAGGGACACCCGGCAACTAATGAAAAACTGTTTTTT
CDR3 protein: CAIKGHPATNEKLFF

J gene: TRBJ2-5
D gene: -
V gene: TRBV7-2
clone size: -
CDR3 DNA: TGTGCCAGCAGCCCAGGGAACCGTGGGGAGACCCAGTACTTC
CDR3 protein: CASSPGNRGETQYF

J gene: TRBJ1-3
D gene: TRBD1
V gene: TRBV7-2
clone size: -
CDR3 DNA: TGTGCCAGCAGCGCGACAGGGGACGGAAACACCATATATTTT
CDR3 protein: CASSATGDGNTIYF

J gene: TRBJ1-1
D gene: -
V gene: TRBV6-5
clone size: -
CDR3 DNA: TGTGCCAGCAGTAGACAGGCTGTGAACACTGAAGCTTTCTTT
CDR3 protein: CASSRQAVNTEAFF

J gene: TRBJ2-1
D gene: -
V gene: TRBV11-3
clone size: -
CDR3 DNA: TGTGCCAGCAGCTTGGGGGCTTGGGCGCAGAGCTCCTACAATGAGCAGTTCTTC
CDR3 protein: CASSLGAWAQSSYNEQFF

J gene: TRBJ1-1
D gene: -
V gene: TRBV2
clone size: -
CDR3 DNA: TGTGCCAGCAGTGAAAGGGAGAGCTCCACTGAAGCTTTCTTT
CDR3 protein: CASSERESSTEAFF